This entry lists 22 T cell receptor beta chains sequenced from one sample in a study of T cell responses to AZD1222 COVID-19 vaccine. Some clones are missing from TCRdb's copy, which holds only in-frame ones; the method was immunoSEQ multiplex PCR. In the table there are under 95,000 clones, roughly 90% of which are singletons. Sequenced material: peripheral blood, taken on day 0 of AZD1222 vaccination. The receptors originated from an adult in good health.

The CDR3 nucleotides read TGCGCCAGCAGGACCCGGGACGGAACAATCTACGAGCAGTACTTC. This translates into CASRTRDGTIYEQYF. The chain is built from TRBV10-2 and TRBJ2-7; the D call may be TRBD1 or TRBD2 (5 bases each). Germline V gives CDR1 WSHSY, CDR2 SAAADI. V lost 6 bases, J lost 3 bases, and 18 bases lay in between. The CDR3 consists of 15 residues.

V usage is TRBV10-3 and J usage is TRBJ2-1; no firm D call. Trimming shortened V by 8 bases and J by 5 bases, and 10 bases separated the two germline ends. CDR3 size: 12 residues. Germline CDR1 and CDR2: ENHRY and SYGVKD. CDR3 sequence (DNA): TGTGCCATCGGTCAGGCGAACAATGAGCAGTTCTTC. This sequence encodes CAIGQANNEQFF.

The CDR3 DNA sequence: TGCAGCGTTGGCTCTGGGGCCAACGTCCTGACTTTC. Residues: CSVGSGANVLTF. This chain uses TRBV29-1 with TRBJ2-6, with D unresolved. Germline values: CDR1 SQVTM, CDR2 ANQGSEA. Between the trimmed V and J ends, which lost 4 bases and 0 bases, there was a span of 1 base. The CDR3 spans 12 residues.

This rearrangement joins TRBV4-3 to TRBJ2-1, with D possibly TRBD2 on 6 matching bases. Trimming stripped 1 base from V and 7 bases from J, with 8 bases between. CDR1 and CDR2 (germline): LGHNA, YSLEER. The length of the CDR3 is 13 residues. Written as DNA, the CDR3 is TGCGCCAGCAGCCAAGGACTAGGGAATGAGCAGTTCTTC. It translates to CASSQGLGNEQFF.

This chain joins TRBV11-2 and TRBJ2-2, with D unresolved. The CDR3 has 13 amino acids. Germline lookup yields CDR1 SGHAT and CDR2 FQNNGV. V gave up 3 bases and J gave up 0 bases, with 2 bases separating them. Written as DNA, the CDR3 is TGTGCCAGCAGCTTTTCGAACACCGGGGAGCTGTTTTTT. Translation: CASSFSNTGELFF.

This chain connects TRBV27 to TRBJ1-2, with D perhaps matching TRBD1 (5 bases). V gave up 5 bases and J gave up 4 bases, with 17 bases separating them. The CDR3 length is 15 residues. Per germline, CDR1 MNHEY and CDR2 SMNVEV (reference sequence). CDR3 region: CASSPRAGGGYGYTF. As DNA, the CDR3 is TGTGCCAGCAGTCCCCGGGCCGGGGGGGGCTATGGCTACACCTTC.

The rearrangement joins TRBV2 to TRBJ2-7, with 10 bases aligning to TRBD1. Germline V gene data show CDR1 as SNHLY and CDR2 as FYNNEI. V lost 6 bases to trimming and J lost 0 bases; unmatched junction nucleotides: 2. CDR3 length equals 14 residues. This CDR3 reads CASRGQGSSYEQYF. DNA for the CDR3: TGTGCCAGCAGGGGACAGGGGAGCTCCTACGAGCAGTACTTC.

The rearrangement joins TRBV5-1 to TRBJ2-7; D is perhaps TRBD1 (6 bases). With 0 bases removed from V and 5 bases from J, the gap between germline ends came to 9 bases. The germline CDR1 and CDR2 sequences are SGHRS and YFSETQ. This CDR3 comprises 13 residues. The CDR3 loop is CASSLAQGHEQYF. CDR3 sequence (DNA): TGCGCCAGCAGCTTGGCACAGGGACACGAGCAGTACTTC.

The rearrangement links TRBV4-3 to TRBJ1-4; no reliable D call. Germline V gene sequence: CDR1 LGHNA, CDR2 YSLEER. Deletions cut 4 bases from V and 8 bases from J, with 20 bases between. There are 16 residues in the CDR3. CDR3 in amino acids: CASSLDAVRVEEKLFF. The CDR3 nucleotides are TGCGCCAGCAGCCTAGACGCGGTCCGGGTGGAGGAAAAACTGTTTTTT.

V and J are TRBV6-1 and TRBJ2-1; tentative D call: TRBD2 (6 bases). The ends were cut back, 0 bases at V and 3 bases at J, with 6 bases in the middle. CDR1 MNHNS and CDR2 SASEGT come from the germline V gene. The CDR3 covers 14 residues. The CDR3 here is CASSEAGGYNEQFF. The DNA of the CDR3 is TGTGCCAGCAGTGAAGCGGGGGGCTACAATGAGCAGTTCTTC.

V usage is TRBV25-1 and J usage is TRBJ1-6; D is perhaps TRBD1 (6 bases). Trimming took 6 bases from V and 9 from J, leaving 9 bases between them. CDR1 and CDR2 (germline): MGHDK, SYGVNS. This CDR3 spans 12 amino acids. The CDR3 region has the DNA TGTGCCAGCAGGGGGGGCAGTTCACCCCTCCACTTT. It encodes CASRGGSSPLHF. Complete variable domain (other parts from reference TRBV25-1 and TRBJ1-6): EADIYQTPRYLVIGTGKKITLECSQTMGHDKMYWYQQDPGMELHLIHYSYGVNSTEKGDLSSESTVSRIRTEHFPLTLESARPSHTSQYLCASRGGSSPLHFGNGTRLTVT.

The chain joins TRBV7-9 to TRBJ1-5; D is undetermined. Trimming stripped 5 bases from V and 6 bases from J, with 8 bases between. This CDR3 contains 12 residues. Germline CDR1 is SEHNR and CDR2 is FQNEAQ (reference sequence). The CDR3 region has the DNA TGTGCCAGCAGCGGGGTTGGTCAGCCCCAGCATTTT. It codes for CASSGVGQPQHF.

The chain recombines TRBV19 with TRBJ1-3; D may be TRBD1 (5 bases). Germline assignment: CDR1 LNHDA and CDR2 SQIVND (reference sequence). The CDR3 runs to 15 residues. Deletions cut 3 bases from V and 0 bases from J, with 9 bases between. The CDR3 loop is CASSMGPSSGNTIYF. CDR3 bases: TGTGCCAGTAGTATGGGGCCTTCCTCTGGAAACACCATATATTTT.

This chain connects TRBV4-3 to TRBJ2-2, with TRBD1 matching 7 bases. Germline lookup yields CDR1 LGHNA and CDR2 YSLEER. The V and J ends lost 2 bases and 1 base, in that order; junction bases with no gene match: 4. The CDR3 runs 16 residues. The CDR3 protein is CASSQQDRLNTGELFF. Written as DNA, the CDR3 is TGCGCCAGCAGCCAACAGGACAGGTTGAACACCGGGGAGCTGTTTTTT.

The chain combines TRBV4-3 with TRBJ1-5; D gene uncertain. The CDR3 is 13 amino acids. V shed 2 bases and J shed 5 bases, with 7 bases lying between them. Per germline, CDR1 LGHNA and CDR2 YSLEER. The DNA of the CDR3 is TGCGCCAGCAGCCAACTCATAGATCAGCCCCAGCATTTT. Translated, it gives CASSQLIDQPQHF.

The chain employs TRBV28 and TRBJ1-4, with D maybe TRBD1 (6 bases). Germline loops: CDR1 MDHEN, CDR2 SYDVKM. Trimming stripped 5 bases from V and 0 bases from J, with 10 bases between. CDR3 length equals 15 residues. The CDR3 sequence: CASSANRATNEKLFF. CDR3 nucleotide sequence: TGTGCCAGCAGTGCGAACAGGGCAACTAATGAAAAACTGTTTTTT.

The chain joins TRBV3-1 (or the pseudogene TRBV3-2) to TRBJ2-5; weak D call: TRBD2 (6 bases). Germline lookup yields CDR1 LGHDT and CDR2 YNNKEL (reference sequence). Trimming took 0 bases from V and 4 from J, leaving 9 bases between them. CDR3 length: 14 residues. The DNA for the CDR3 is TGTGCCAGCAGCCAAGAGGGGGGAGGAGAGACCCAGTACTTC. This sequence encodes CASSQEGGGETQYF.

The J gene is TRBJ2-3, the V gene TRBV2, with a possible D match to TRBD2 (5 bases). Germline CDR1 is SNHLY and CDR2 is FYNNEI. The V gene lost 1 base and the J gene lost 4 bases, with 12 bases spanning the gap. The CDR3 loop spans 15 amino acids. This chain's CDR3 is CASSEDPSYPDTQYF. CDR3 DNA: TGTGCCAGCAGTGAAGATCCTAGCTACCCAGATACGCAGTATTTT.

The chain combines TRBV6-5 with TRBJ2-5; 9 positions match TRBD2. Germline V gives CDR1 MNHEY, CDR2 SVGAGI. The V segment lost 5 bases and the J segment 4 bases; nucleotides outside the gene matches: 8. The CDR3 is 15 residues long. CDR3 residues: CASSPGTSTIETQYF. For the CDR3, the DNA is TGTGCCAGCAGTCCCGGGACTAGCACTATAGAGACCCAGTACTTC.

V is TRBV7-2 and J is TRBJ2-7; perhaps TRBD1 as D (5 bases). Germline CDR1 is SGHTA and CDR2 is FQGNSA. The CDR3 runs to 14 residues. The V and J ends lost 3 bases and 3 bases respectively, with 12 bases between them. The CDR3 DNA is TGTGCCAGCAGCTTGTTGTCAGGGAACTACGAGCAGTACTTC. This codes for CASSLLSGNYEQYF. Full variable domain (rest looked up from reference TRBV7-2 and TRBJ2-7): GAGVSQSPSNKVTEKGKDVELRCDPISGHTALYWYRQSLGQGLEFLIYFQGNSAPDKSGLPSDRFSAERTGGSVSTLTIQRTQQEDSAVYLCASSLLSGNYEQYFGPGTRLTVT.

This chain joins TRBV19 and TRBJ1-1; 8 bases line up with TRBD1. CDR1 LNHDA and CDR2 SQIVND come from the germline V gene (reference sequence). V dropped 4 bases and J dropped 4; count of bases not matched to a gene: 2. The CDR3 covers 13 residues. CDR3 in amino acids: CASSRTGLTEAFF. CDR3 sequence (DNA): TGTGCCAGTAGTAGGACAGGGCTCACTGAAGCTTTCTTT.

This clone was detected only once. The V call is TRBV10-1, the J call TRBJ2-1; TRBD2 matches at 7 bases. Germline CDR1 is WNHNN and CDR2 is SYGVQD (reference sequence). J lost 1 base, V lost 0 bases, and 6 bases had no gene match. The CDR3 covers 17 residues. CDR3 DNA: TGCGCCAGCAGTGAGTCTAGGGCGGGAGTATCCTACAATGAGCAGTTCTTC. Translation: CASSESRAGVSYNEQFF.